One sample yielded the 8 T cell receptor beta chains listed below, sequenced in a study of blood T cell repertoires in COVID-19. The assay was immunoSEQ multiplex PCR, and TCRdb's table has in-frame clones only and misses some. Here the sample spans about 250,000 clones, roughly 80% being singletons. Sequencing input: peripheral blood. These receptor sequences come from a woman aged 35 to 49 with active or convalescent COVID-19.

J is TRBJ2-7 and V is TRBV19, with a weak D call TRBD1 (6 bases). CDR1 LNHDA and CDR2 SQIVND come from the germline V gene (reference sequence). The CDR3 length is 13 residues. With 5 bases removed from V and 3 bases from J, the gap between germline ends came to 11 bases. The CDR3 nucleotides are TGTGCCAGTAGTCAGGGGAGATTCTACGAGCAGTACTTC. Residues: CASSQGRFYEQYF.

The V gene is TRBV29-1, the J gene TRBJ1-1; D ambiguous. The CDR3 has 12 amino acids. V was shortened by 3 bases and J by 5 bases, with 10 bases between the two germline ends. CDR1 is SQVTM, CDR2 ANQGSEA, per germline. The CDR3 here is CSVDFRVTEAFF. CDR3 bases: TGCAGCGTTGATTTCCGGGTTACTGAAGCTTTCTTT. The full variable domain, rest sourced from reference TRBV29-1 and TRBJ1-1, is SAVISQKPSRDICQRGTSLTIQCQVDSQVTMMFWYRQQPGQSLTLIATANQGSEATYESGFVIDKFPISRPNLTFSTLTVSNMSPEDSSIYLCSVDFRVTEAFFGQGTRLTVV.

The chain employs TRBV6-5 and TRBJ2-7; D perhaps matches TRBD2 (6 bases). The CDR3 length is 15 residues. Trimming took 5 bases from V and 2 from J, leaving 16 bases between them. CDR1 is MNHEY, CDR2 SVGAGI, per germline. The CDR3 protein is CASSIGGVGTYEQYF. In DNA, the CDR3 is TGTGCCAGCAGTATAGGAGGGGTAGGGACCTACGAGCAGTACTTC.

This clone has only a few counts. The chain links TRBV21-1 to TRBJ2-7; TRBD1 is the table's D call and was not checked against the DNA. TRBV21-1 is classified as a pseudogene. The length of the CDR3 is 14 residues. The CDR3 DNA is TGTGCCAGCAGCACAGGGGGAACGAACTACGAGCAGTACGTC. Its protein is CASSTGGTNYEQYV.

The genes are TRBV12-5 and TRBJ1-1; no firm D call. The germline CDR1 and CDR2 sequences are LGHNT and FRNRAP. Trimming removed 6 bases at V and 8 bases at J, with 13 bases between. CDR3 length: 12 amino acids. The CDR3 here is CASGLGRLEAFF. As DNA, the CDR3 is TGTGCTAGTGGCCTAGGGAGACTGGAAGCTTTCTTT.

The CDR3 is CASSPTVRCNEQYV. CDR3 bases: TGTGCCAGCAGCCCTACGGTCCGTTGCAACGAGCAGTACGTC. The V gene is TRBV6-7, the J gene TRBJ2-7; D unclear. TRBV6-7 belongs to the ORF category, with a function that is uncertain. V lost 6 bases and J 5 bases, leaving 17 bases between the germline ends. The CDR3 runs to 14 residues.

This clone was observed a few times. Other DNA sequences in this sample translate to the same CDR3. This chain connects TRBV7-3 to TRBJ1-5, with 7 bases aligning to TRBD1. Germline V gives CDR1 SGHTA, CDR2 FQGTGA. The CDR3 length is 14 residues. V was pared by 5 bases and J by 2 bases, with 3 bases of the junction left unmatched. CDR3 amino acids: CASSLTGGNQPQHF. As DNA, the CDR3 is TGTGCCAGCAGCCTCACAGGGGGCAATCAGCCCCAGCATTTT.

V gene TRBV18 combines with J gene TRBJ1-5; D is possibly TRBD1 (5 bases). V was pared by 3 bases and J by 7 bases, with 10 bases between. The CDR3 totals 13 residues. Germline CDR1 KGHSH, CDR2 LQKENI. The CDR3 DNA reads TGTGCCAGCTCACCCCAGGGAGGCCAGCCCCAGCATTTT. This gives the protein CASSPQGGQPQHF.